This T cell receptor (beta chain) was captured by sequencing in a study of early T cells in non-severe SARS-CoV-2 infection. Study details: Bulk RNA from unsorted whole blood was sequenced; chains were unpaired. Study outcomes and limitations: VDJdb matching favored anti-spike CD8 responses, missing private and CD4 specificities.

This clonotype has ten or more counts. Its target is not known. As part of library construction, unique molecular identifiers were attached to individual cDNA molecules. Via MiXCR, TCRdb re-called the 5' RACE reads, giving one row per CDR3 protein. The table includes around 84,000 distinct CDR3 sequences, 10% detected once. The ends lost 0 bases at V and 10 bases at J; junction bases unmatched: 3. The CDR3 consists of 13 residues. CDR1 is WNHNN, CDR2 SYGVQD, per germline (reference sequence). This specimen consisted of whole blood, obtained at baseline. The chain employs TRBV10-1 and TRBJ2-4; 7 positions match TRBD2. This clonotype was obtained from an adult who was a healthcare worker with PCR-confirmed SARS-CoV-2 infection or an uninfected control (not recorded which). The CDR3 loop is CASSESMGGIQYF. As DNA, the CDR3 is TGCGCCAGCAGTGAGTCGATGGGAGGGATTCAGTACTTC.